The present TCR beta chain was sequenced within a study of T cell clonotyping in hematopoietic cell transplantation. CDR1 and CDR2 (germline): SGHRS, YFSETQ. J was trimmed by 4 bases and V by 1 base; bases with no gene match: 1. This CDR3 has 13 amino acids. The method was immunoSEQ multiplex PCR; TCRdb's version includes in-frame clones alone and lacks a portion of them. In the table there are 16,000 or so clones, 85% to 95% of which are singletons. Sequenced material: peripheral blood mononuclear cells. The sequence was obtained from a man aged 40-49 years in good health. Some clones in this sample may be carry-over from other donors' samples. The chain uses TRBV5-1 and TRBJ2-5, with 7 bases lining up with TRBD1. The CDR3 bases are TGCGCCAGCAGCTTGTACAGGGGAGAGACCCAGTACTTC. It yields the protein CASSLYRGETQYF.